A single sample gave rise to the 3 T cell receptor beta chains below, sequenced in a study of blood T cells in healthy people across ages. A second about 6 to 12 cycle PCR used barcoded and J-beta primers. Via MiXCR, TCRdb re-called the 5' RACE reads, giving one row per CDR3 protein. In the table there are 700,000 to 950,000 distinct CDR3 sequences, roughly 43% of which are singletons. The sample was blood. These receptor sequences come from a woman aged 60 to 75 in good health.

As concerns this clonotype: A much larger clone differs from this one at a single base, so this may be a read error. The chain is built from TRBV4-3 and TRBJ2-1, with D possibly being TRBD2 (6 bases). Germline loops: CDR1 LGHNA, CDR2 YSLEER. CDR3 size: 20 residues. The CDR3 nucleotides are TGCGCCAGCAGCCAAGATCGGGTAGCGGAGCTCCCCTCCTCCTACGATGAGCAGTTCTTC. Protein product: CASSQDRVAELPSSYDEQFF.

As concerns this clonotype: This could be a read error, since a much larger clone is one nucleotide away. The chain recombines TRBV7-2 with TRBJ2-1; D remains unclear. The germline V gene has CDR1 SGHTA and CDR2 FQGNSA. This CDR3 contains 11 residues. CDR3 coding DNA: TGTGCCAGCAACTTAAGAGGCGGTCAGTTCTTC. Protein: CASNLRGGQFF.

This chain links TRBV7-3 with TRBJ2-3; D may be TRBD1 (6 bases). Trimming pared 3 bases from V and 1 base from J, leaving 14 bases between. Germline loops: CDR1 SGHTA, CDR2 FQGTGA. This CDR3 spans 16 amino acids. Here the CDR3 reads CASSLGAGFGTDTQYF. The CDR3 bases are TGTGCCAGCAGCTTGGGGGCTGGGTTCGGCACAGATACGCAGTATTTT.